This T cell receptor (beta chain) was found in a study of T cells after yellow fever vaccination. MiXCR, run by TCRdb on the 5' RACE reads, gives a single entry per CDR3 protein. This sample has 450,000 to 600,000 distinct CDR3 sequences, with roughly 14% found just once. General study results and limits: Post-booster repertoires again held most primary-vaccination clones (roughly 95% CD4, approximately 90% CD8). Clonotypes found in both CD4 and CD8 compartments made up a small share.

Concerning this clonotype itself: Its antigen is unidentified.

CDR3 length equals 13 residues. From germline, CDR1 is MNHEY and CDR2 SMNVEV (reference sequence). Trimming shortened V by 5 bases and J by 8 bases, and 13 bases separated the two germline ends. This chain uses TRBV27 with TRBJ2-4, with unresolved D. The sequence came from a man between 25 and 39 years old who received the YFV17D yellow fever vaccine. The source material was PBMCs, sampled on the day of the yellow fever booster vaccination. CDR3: CASSPPPGHIQYF. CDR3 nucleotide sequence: TGTGCCAGCAGTCCCCCGCCAGGACACATTCAGTACTTC.